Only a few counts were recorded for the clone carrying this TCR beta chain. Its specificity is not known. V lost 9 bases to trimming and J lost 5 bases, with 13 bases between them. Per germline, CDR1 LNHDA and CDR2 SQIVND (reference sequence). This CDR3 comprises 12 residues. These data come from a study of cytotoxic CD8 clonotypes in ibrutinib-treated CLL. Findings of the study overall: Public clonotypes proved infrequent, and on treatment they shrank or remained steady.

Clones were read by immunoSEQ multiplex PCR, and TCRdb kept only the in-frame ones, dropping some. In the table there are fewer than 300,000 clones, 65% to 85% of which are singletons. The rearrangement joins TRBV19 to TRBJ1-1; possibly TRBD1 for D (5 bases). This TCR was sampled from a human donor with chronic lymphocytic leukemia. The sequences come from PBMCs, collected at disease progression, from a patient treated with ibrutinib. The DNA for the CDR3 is TGTGCCAGACCTGGGTGGGGGACTGAAGCTTTCTTT. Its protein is CARPGWGTEAFF.